These 5 T cell receptor beta chains were all obtained from the same sample, sequenced in a study of T cell responses to AZD1222 COVID-19 vaccine. Profiling relied on immunoSEQ multiplex PCR, and the TCRdb table lists in-frame clones only, not all of them. The table records 75,000 to 90,000 clones, approximately 78% of them present only once. This material consisted of peripheral blood, taken on day 0 of AZD1222 vaccination. The receptors derive from an adult in good health.

The chain employs TRBV19 and TRBJ2-5, with no clear D. V lost 5 bases, J lost 4 bases, and 8 bases lay in between. CDR1 is LNHDA and CDR2 is SQIVND in the germline V gene (reference sequence). The CDR3 has 12 residues. The CDR3 loop is CASSDGRETQYF. CDR3 DNA sequence: TGTGCCAGTAGTGATGGAAGAGAGACCCAGTACTTC.

The gene calls are TRBV7-8 and TRBJ1-2; 8 bases match TRBD1. CDR3 length: 14 amino acids. The V segment lost 3 bases and the J segment 2 bases; nucleotides outside the gene matches: 2. Per germline, CDR1 SGHVS and CDR2 FQNEAQ. The CDR3 DNA is TGTGCCAGCAGCTTGGACAGGGAAAACTATGGCTACACCTTC. It codes for CASSLDRENYGYTF.

The V and J genes are TRBV2 and TRBJ2-7, with TRBD1 matching 7 bases. Germline V gives CDR1 SNHLY, CDR2 FYNNEI. The J segment lost 1 base and the V segment lost 8 bases, leaving 11 bases of the junction unmatched. This CDR3 region has 15 residues. The CDR3 bases are TGTGCCAGCGCGAGGGGGCCACGGCTATCCTACGAGCAGTACTTC. It codes for CASARGPRLSYEQYF.

This clone has just a few counts. The rearrangement uses TRBV27 and TRBJ2-5; a weak D match, TRBD1 (6 bases). Germline-derived CDR1 and CDR2 are MNHEY and SMNVEV (reference sequence). The CDR3 is made up of 16 amino acids. The V and J ends lost 2 bases and 3 bases respectively, with 16 bases between them. The CDR3 protein is CASSLQKGRGKETQYF. CDR3 DNA sequence: TGTGCCAGCAGTTTACAGAAGGGTAGGGGGAAAGAGACCCAGTACTTC.

The V call is TRBV25-1, the J call TRBJ2-4; D is ambiguous. Per the germline V gene, CDR1 is MGHDK and CDR2 is SYGVNS. The V end lost 3 bases, the J end lost 0 bases, and 12 bases lay between the germline ends. The CDR3 has 16 amino acids. The CDR3 region has the DNA TGTGCCAGCAGTGATTCTGGACCAGTAGCCAAAAACATTCAGTACTTC. Translation gives CASSDSGPVAKNIQYF.